This section outlines one T cell receptor beta chain sequence together with its context. This CDR3 is built from 14 residues. Looked up from germline, CDR1 is MNHEY and CDR2 is SVGAGI. Trimming cost V 3 bases and J 4 bases; bases outside gene matches: 4. The sample comes from a study of blood T cell repertoires in COVID-19. About the study: Italy, Spain and the United States were the sources of the convalescent and acute COVID-19 samples.

Per the original data handling: Amplifying reference gene primers gave estimates of nucleated cell counts. Libraries were prepared by immunoSEQ multiplex PCR; TCRdb keeps only in-frame clonotypes and omits some of them. Clone size and the V and J calls come from that table; the DNA yielded D and trimming. Of over 150,000 clones detected, 80% to 90% appear once; the ten largest clones hold about 9.7%. Sequencing was done on a sample of peripheral blood. The origin of this receptor is a man between 50 and 59 years old with active or convalescent COVID-19. V gene TRBV6-5 combines with J gene TRBJ1-2; 8 nucleotides align to TRBD1. CDR3 in amino acids: CASSYGGQGYGYTF. DNA for the CDR3: TGTGCCAGCAGTTATGGTGGACAGGGCTATGGCTACACCTTC.